Each of the 28 T cell receptor beta chains below was sequenced from the same sample in a study of shared clonotypes between healthy human individuals. Sequenced by immunoSEQ multiplex PCR; TCRdb stores in-frame clones only, minus some. This sample carries approximately 330,000 clones, more than 60% of them seen once, and the ten largest clones take more than 9%. The material sequenced was memory CD4+ T cells sorted from blood. Stated subset: CD45RA-negative fraction. These receptor sequences come from a man younger than 45 in good health.

The chain couples TRBV7-6 to TRBJ2-2, with 10 bases matching TRBD2. This CDR3 region has 18 residues. The V and J ends lost 3 bases and 1 base, in that order; junction bases with no gene match: 8. Germline CDR1 is SGHVS and CDR2 is FNYEAQ. The CDR3 nucleotides read TGTGCCAGCAGCTTCTCTAGCGGGAGTAGTTGGAACACCGGGGAGCTGTTTTTT. This codes for CASSFSSGSSWNTGELFF. Drawing the rest from reference TRBV7-6 and TRBJ2-2, the complete variable domain is GAGVSQSPRYKVTKRGQDVALRCDPISGHVSLYWYRQALGQGPEFLTYFNYEAQQDKSGLPNDRFSAERPEGSISTLTIQRTEQRDSAMYRCASSFSSGSSWNTGELFFGEGSRLTVL.

V and J are TRBV5-4 and TRBJ2-1; D gene uncertain. Deletions cut 4 bases from V and 8 bases from J, with 10 bases between. This CDR3 has 12 amino acids. In germline, CDR1 is SGHNT, CDR2 YYREEE (reference sequence). CDR3 DNA sequence: TGTGCCAGCAGCCGAAGTTTCGATGAGCAGTTCTTC. This sequence encodes CASSRSFDEQFF. The full variable domain, completed using reference TRBV5-4 and TRBJ2-1, is ETGVTQSPTHLIKTRGQQVTLRCSSQSGHNTVSWYQQALGQGPQFIFQYYREEENGRGNFPPRFSGLQFPNYSSELNVNALELDDSALYLCASSRSFDEQFFGPGTRLTVL.

In regard to this clone: The same CDR3 arises from other DNA sequences in this sample as well. The chain recombines TRBV19 with TRBJ2-5; no firm D call. The V gene's germline CDR1 is LNHDA and CDR2 SQIVND (reference sequence). V shed 1 base and J shed 1 base, with 10 bases lying between them. The CDR3 length is 15 residues. This chain's CDR3 is CASSIGTGFQETQYF. In DNA form, the CDR3 reads TGTGCCAGTAGTATAGGAACCGGATTCCAAGAGACCCAGTACTTC.

The rearrangement links TRBV6-1 to TRBJ2-2; a weak D match, TRBD1 (6 bases). The CDR3 consists of 15 residues. The ends were cut back, 7 bases at V and 4 bases at J, with 16 bases in the middle. CDR1 and CDR2 (germline): MNHNS, SASEGT. CDR3 sequence: CASTRDTPGTGELFF. The CDR3, as DNA: TGTGCCAGCACGAGGGACACCCCTGGCACCGGGGAGCTGTTTTTT.

The chain has TRBV29-1 and TRBJ2-5; no reliable D call. The CDR3 loop spans 11 amino acids. Germline V lookup: CDR1 SQVTM, CDR2 ANQGSEA. The V and J ends lost 4 bases and 5 bases respectively, with 8 bases between them. The CDR3 DNA is TGCAGCGTTGTGGTCGTTGAGACCCAGTACTTC. This translates into CSVVVVETQYF.

This clone was detected only once. V gene TRBV6-5 combines with J gene TRBJ1-5; D is undetermined. CDR1 and CDR2 from the germline V gene are MNHEY and SVGAGI. The CDR3 runs to 14 residues. Trimming pared 4 bases from V and 7 bases from J, leaving 14 bases between. The CDR3: CASSFSDSWQPQHF. The CDR3 bases are TGTGCCAGCAGTTTCAGTGATAGTTGGCAGCCCCAGCATTTT.

This chain connects TRBV6-1 to TRBJ1-1; D call uncertain. Trimming left V 5 bases short and J 1 base short, with 8 bases between. The CDR3 sequence is 13 residues long. Germline V gives CDR1 MNHNS, CDR2 SASEGT. The CDR3 nucleotides read TGTGCCAGCAGTCAGACATGGAACACTGAAGCTTTCTTT. It is translated as CASSQTWNTEAFF.

This sequence joins TRBV11-2 and TRBJ2-3; 12 bases are shared with TRBD2. CDR1 is SGHAT and CDR2 is FQNNGV in the germline V gene. Trimming cost V 9 bases and J 3 bases; bases outside gene matches: 4. CDR3 size: 14 residues. CDR3 coding DNA: TGTGCCAGTTCAGGGACTAGCGGGACAGATACGCAGTATTTT. Translated, it gives CASSGTSGTDTQYF.

CDR3 loop: CASSSGRHEQYF. Written as DNA, the CDR3 is TGTGCCAGCAGTTCGGGTAGGCACGAGCAGTACTTC. The rearrangement joins TRBV7-9 to TRBJ2-7; no reliable D call. Looked up from germline, CDR1 is SEHNR and CDR2 is FQNEAQ (reference sequence). V was pared by 6 bases and J by 5 bases, with 11 bases between. The CDR3 contains 12 residues.

V gene TRBV2 combines with J gene TRBJ2-3; TRBD1 matches at 9 bases. J lost 1 base, V lost 4 bases, and 0 bases had no gene match. The germline CDR1 and CDR2 sequences are SNHLY and FYNNEI. The CDR3 runs 14 residues. The DNA of the CDR3 is TGTGCCAGCAGTGGACAGGGGGGCACAGATACGCAGTATTTT. Translated: CASSGQGGTDTQYF.

The rearrangement joins TRBV6-6 to TRBJ1-5, with D possibly being TRBD1 (5 bases). Germline V gives CDR1 MNHNY, CDR2 SVGAGI (reference sequence). V was trimmed by 6 bases and J by 6 bases, leaving 12 bases between them. The CDR3 totals 13 residues. The CDR3 loop reads CASRVGRGQPQHF. For the CDR3, the DNA is TGTGCCAGCAGAGTGGGGCGAGGTCAGCCCCAGCATTTT.

The chain employs TRBV5-5 and TRBJ2-2; D may be TRBD1 or TRBD2 (5 bases each). The V and J ends lost 5 bases and 4 bases respectively, with 27 bases between them. Germline values: CDR1 SGHKS, CDR2 YYEKEE (reference sequence). The CDR3 is 19 residues long. The CDR3 here is CASSLSLGGKIGATGELFF. CDR3 DNA: TGTGCCAGCAGTCTATCCCTTGGGGGAAAAATTGGGGCCACCGGGGAGCTGTTTTTT.

The rearrangement joins TRBV18 to TRBJ1-3, with D tentatively TRBD1 (5 bases). With 1 base removed from V and 4 bases from J, the gap between germline ends came to 17 bases. Germline V CDR1 and CDR2: KGHSH, LQKENI. This CDR3 has 17 residues. CDR3 amino acids: CASSPLGTRVAGNTIYF. CDR3 sequence (DNA): TGTGCCAGCTCACCACTGGGGACCAGGGTTGCCGGAAACACCATATATTTT.

The chain couples TRBV5-1 to TRBJ2-5; D call uncertain. CDR3 length: 14 amino acids. Trimming removed 0 bases at V and 5 bases at J, with 11 bases between. Germline lookup yields CDR1 SGHRS and CDR2 YFSETQ. The CDR3 reads CASSLGENGETQYF. DNA for the CDR3: TGCGCCAGCAGCTTGGGGGAAAATGGGGAGACCCAGTACTTC.

The chain recombines TRBV11-3 with TRBJ2-1, with 10 positions matching TRBD1. The germline CDR1 and CDR2 sequences are SGHNT and YENEEA. The CDR3 spans 16 residues. V shed 3 bases and J 4 bases; nucleotides not matched to a gene: 6. The CDR3 reads CASSFRTGGIYNEQFF. The CDR3 coding sequence is TGTGCCAGCAGCTTCCGGACAGGGGGTATTTACAATGAGCAGTTCTTC. The whole variable domain, remainder taken from reference TRBV11-3 and TRBJ2-1, is EAGVVQSPRYKIIEKKQPVAFWCNPISGHNTLYWYLQNLGQGPELLIRYENEEAVDDSQLPKDRFSAERLKGVDSTLKIQPAELGDSAVYLCASSFRTGGIYNEQFFGPGTRLTVL.

The J gene is TRBJ2-1, the V gene TRBV7-8; D unclear. The CDR3 extends over 15 amino acids. Trimming left V 0 bases short and J 7 bases short, with 13 bases between. Per the germline V gene, CDR1 is SGHVS and CDR2 is FQNEAQ. CDR3 sequence (DNA): TGTGCCAGCAGCTTAGCGGGATTGTCGTCGAATGAGCAGTTCTTC. Its translation is CASSLAGLSSNEQFF.

Details on this clone: One junction end disagrees with the germline gene, perhaps due to a read error. This chain uses TRBV5-5 with TRBJ2-7, with D possibly called TRBD1 or TRBD2 (5 bases each). Germline V gives CDR1 SGHKS, CDR2 YYEKEE (reference sequence). The CDR3 runs to 12 residues. The CDR3 here is CASSSTGTVEVF. In nucleotides, the CDR3 is TGTGCCAGCAGCTCTACCGGGACCGTGGAAGTATTC.

Notes on this clone: It differs at one base from a far larger clone, so likely a read error. The rearrangement links TRBV5-6 to TRBJ2-7; 11 positions match TRBD2. The V segment lost 2 bases and the J segment 3 bases; nucleotides outside the gene matches: 4. Germline CDR1 reads SGHDT; CDR2 reads YYEEEE. This CDR3 region has 15 residues. CDR3 coding DNA: TGTGCCAGCAGCTTTTCTAGCGGGAGGCTCTACGAGCAGTACTTC. Translation gives CASSFSSGRLYEQYF.

J is TRBJ2-7 and V is TRBV9; TRBD2 matches 10 bases. This CDR3 is built from 19 residues. J gave up 3 bases and V 4 bases, and 19 bases lay outside the gene matches. Germline assignment: CDR1 SGDLS and CDR2 YYNGEE. The chain's CDR3 is CASSRDVGASGSYHYEQYF. The CDR3 DNA reads TGTGCCAGCAGCAGAGACGTCGGAGCTAGCGGGAGCTATCACTACGAGCAGTACTTC.

The CDR3 reads CASSLGTSNTEAFF. CDR3 DNA sequence: TGCGCCAGCAGCTTGGGGACGTCGAACACTGAAGCTTTCTTT. The rearrangement joins TRBV5-1 to TRBJ1-1; D not certain. Trimming removed 0 bases from V and 1 base from J, with 7 bases in between. The CDR3 is made up of 14 amino acids. From germline, CDR1 is SGHRS and CDR2 YFSETQ.

This chain links TRBV6-5 with TRBJ1-5; D is ambiguous. Germline CDR1 reads MNHEY; CDR2 reads SVGAGI. The CDR3 runs 12 residues. V was clipped by 9 bases and J by 4 bases, with 10 bases between them. CDR3 coding DNA: TGTGCCAGAGCCTTTTTGAATCAGCCCCAGCATTTT. Its protein is CARAFLNQPQHF.

The V and J genes are TRBV5-1 and TRBJ1-6; 9 bases align to TRBD1. Unmatched junction bases numbered 8, after V lost 3 bases and J lost 7 bases. The CDR3 consists of 16 residues. CDR1 and CDR2 (germline): SGHRS, YFSETQ. CDR3 coding DNA: TGCGCCAGCAGCTCGGGACAGGGAGTCCCAAATTCACCCCTCCACTTT. As protein: CASSSGQGVPNSPLHF.

This clone came up once. This chain connects TRBV5-1 to TRBJ2-3; a possible D gene is TRBD2 (5 bases). V dropped 4 bases and J dropped 6 bases, with 9 bases sitting between them. The CDR3 runs to 12 residues. Germline assignment: CDR1 SGHRS and CDR2 YFSETQ. CDR3: CASSPPGDTQYF. The CDR3 DNA sequence: TGCGCCAGCAGCCCGCCGGGGGATACGCAGTATTTT. The full variable domain, with the rest looked up from reference TRBV5-1 and TRBJ2-3, is KAGVTQTPRYLIKTRGQQVTLSCSPISGHRSVSWYQQTPGQGLQFLFEYFSETQRNKGNFPGRFSGRQFSNSRSEMNVSTLELGDSALYLCASSPPGDTQYFGPGTRLTVL.

This sequence joins TRBV28 and TRBJ2-6; perhaps TRBD1 as D (6 bases). Trimming pared 5 bases from V and 5 bases from J, leaving 19 bases between. This CDR3 region has 17 residues. CDR1 is MDHEN, CDR2 SYDVKM, per germline. The DNA of the CDR3 is TGTGCCAGCAGTATCATGGGGACACAAAGTCGGGCCAACGTCCTGACTTTC. Residues: CASSIMGTQSRANVLTF.

This clone was seen a handful of times. The rearrangement links TRBV4-1 to TRBJ2-7; D is unresolved. The V gene's germline CDR1 is MGHRA and CDR2 YSYEKL. The CDR3 spans 16 residues. V was pared by 0 bases and J by 3 bases, with 15 bases between. DNA for the CDR3: TGCGCCAGCAGCCAAGAAGACCAGGCTAGTGACTACGAGCAGTACTTC. Residues: CASSQEDQASDYEQYF.

The chain has TRBV19 and TRBJ2-1; the D gene is possibly TRBD1 (5 bases). There are 13 residues in the CDR3. Germline CDR1 reads LNHDA; CDR2 reads SQIVND (reference sequence). Trimming cost V 5 bases and J 10 bases, with 15 bases left between them. The CDR3 coding sequence is TGTGCCAGTAGTGTGGGCTTAGACAGCGAGCAGTTCTTC. This encodes CASSVGLDSEQFF.

This sequence joins TRBV10-2 and TRBJ1-2; a possible D gene is TRBD1 (5 bases). V lost 6 bases to trimming and J lost 7 bases, with 12 bases between them. CDR1 WSHSY and CDR2 SAAADI come from the germline V gene. CDR3 size: 12 residues. CDR3 bases: TGCGCCAGCAGACCGGGGGAAAGTGGCTACACCTTC. This codes for CASRPGESGYTF.

This chain connects TRBV5-1 to TRBJ2-2, with D perhaps TRBD1 or TRBD2 (6 bases each). The CDR3 contains 15 residues. Trimming removed 3 bases at V and 5 bases at J, with 14 bases between. Germline loops: CDR1 SGHRS, CDR2 YFSETQ. In DNA form, the CDR3 reads TGCGCCAGCAGCTGGGGGGCCGGAGATACCGGGGAGCTGTTTTTT. Translated, it gives CASSWGAGDTGELFF.